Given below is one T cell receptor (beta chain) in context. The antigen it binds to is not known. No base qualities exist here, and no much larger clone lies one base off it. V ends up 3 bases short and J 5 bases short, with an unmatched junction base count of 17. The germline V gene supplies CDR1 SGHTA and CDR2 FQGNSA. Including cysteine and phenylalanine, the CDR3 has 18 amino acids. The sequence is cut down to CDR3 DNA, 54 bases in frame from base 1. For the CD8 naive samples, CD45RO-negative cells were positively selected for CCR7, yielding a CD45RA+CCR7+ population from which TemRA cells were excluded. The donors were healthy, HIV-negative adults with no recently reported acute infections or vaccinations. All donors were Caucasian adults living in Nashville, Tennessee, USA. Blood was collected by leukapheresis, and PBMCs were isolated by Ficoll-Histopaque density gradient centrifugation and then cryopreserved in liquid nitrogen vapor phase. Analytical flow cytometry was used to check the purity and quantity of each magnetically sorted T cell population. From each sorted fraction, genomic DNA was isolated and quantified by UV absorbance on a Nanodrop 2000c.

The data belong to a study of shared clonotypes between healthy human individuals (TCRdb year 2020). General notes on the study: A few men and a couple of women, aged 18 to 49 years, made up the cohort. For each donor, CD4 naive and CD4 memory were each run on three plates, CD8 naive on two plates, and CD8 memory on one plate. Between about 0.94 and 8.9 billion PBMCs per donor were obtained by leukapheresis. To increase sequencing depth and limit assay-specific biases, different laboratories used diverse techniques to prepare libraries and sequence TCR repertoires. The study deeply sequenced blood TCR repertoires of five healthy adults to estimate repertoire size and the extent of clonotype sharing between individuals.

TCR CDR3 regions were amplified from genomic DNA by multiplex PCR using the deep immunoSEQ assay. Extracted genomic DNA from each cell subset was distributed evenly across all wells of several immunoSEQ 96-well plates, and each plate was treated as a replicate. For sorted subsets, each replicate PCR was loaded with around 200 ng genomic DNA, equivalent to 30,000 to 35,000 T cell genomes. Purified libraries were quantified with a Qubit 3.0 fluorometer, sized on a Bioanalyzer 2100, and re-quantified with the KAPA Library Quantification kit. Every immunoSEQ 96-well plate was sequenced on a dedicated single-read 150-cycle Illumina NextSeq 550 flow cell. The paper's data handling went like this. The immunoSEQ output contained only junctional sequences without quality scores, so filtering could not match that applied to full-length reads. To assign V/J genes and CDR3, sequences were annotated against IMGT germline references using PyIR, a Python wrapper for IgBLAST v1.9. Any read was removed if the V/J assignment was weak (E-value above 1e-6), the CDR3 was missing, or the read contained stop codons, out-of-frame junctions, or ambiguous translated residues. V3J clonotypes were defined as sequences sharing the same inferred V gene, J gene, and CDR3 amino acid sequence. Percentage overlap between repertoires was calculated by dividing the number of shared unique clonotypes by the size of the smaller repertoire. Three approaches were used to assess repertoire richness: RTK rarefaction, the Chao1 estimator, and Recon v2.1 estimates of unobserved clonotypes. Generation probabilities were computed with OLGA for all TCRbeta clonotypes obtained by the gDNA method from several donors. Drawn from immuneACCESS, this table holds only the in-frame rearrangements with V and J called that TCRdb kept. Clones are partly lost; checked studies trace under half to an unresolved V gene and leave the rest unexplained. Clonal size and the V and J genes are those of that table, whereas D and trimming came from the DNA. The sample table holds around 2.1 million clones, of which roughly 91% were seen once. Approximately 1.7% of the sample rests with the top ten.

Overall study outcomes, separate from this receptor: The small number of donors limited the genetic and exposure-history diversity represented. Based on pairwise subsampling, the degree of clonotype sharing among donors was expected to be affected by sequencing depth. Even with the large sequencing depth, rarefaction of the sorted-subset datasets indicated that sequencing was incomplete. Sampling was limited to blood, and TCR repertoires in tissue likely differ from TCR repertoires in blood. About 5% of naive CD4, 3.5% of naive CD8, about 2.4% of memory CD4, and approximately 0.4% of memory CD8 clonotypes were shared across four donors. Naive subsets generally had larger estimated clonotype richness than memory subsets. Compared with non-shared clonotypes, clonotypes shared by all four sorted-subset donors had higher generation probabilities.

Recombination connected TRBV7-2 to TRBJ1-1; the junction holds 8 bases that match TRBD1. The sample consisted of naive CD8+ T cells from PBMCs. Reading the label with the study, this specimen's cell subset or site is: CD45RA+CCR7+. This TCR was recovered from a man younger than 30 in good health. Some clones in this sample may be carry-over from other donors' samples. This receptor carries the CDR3 CASSFPQTGDELGTEAFF. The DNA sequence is TGTGCCAGCAGCTTCCCCCAGACAGGGGACGAACTAGGGACTGAAGCTTTCTTT.